This TCR beta chain was sequenced during a study of T cells in Graves' hyperthyroidism and ophthalmopathy. Study observations and caveats: Clonotypes that were expanded in thyroid above 0.001 mostly appeared in blood too.

Authors of the study amplified TCR beta CDR3 regions from RNA transcripts. TCR CDR3 regions were first amplified by RT-PCR with HTBI primers. TCRdb re-derived calls from the multiplex PCR reads in MiXCR, one entry per CDR3 protein. The table has some 600,000 distinct CDR3 sequences, under 60% seen once. The CDR3 spans 13 residues. Trimming shortened V by 4 bases and J by 6 bases, and 12 bases separated the two germline ends. Germline V gene data show CDR1 as KGHDR and CDR2 as SFDVKD. An absence of ophthalmopathy progression within 18 months meant stable Graves' hyperthyroidism. Not enrolled were patients with uncontrolled infection, other autoimmune disease, pregnancy or lactation. Diagnostic decisions used clinical symptoms, serum thyroxine and TRAb, thyroid ultrasound and orbital computed tomography. This clonotype was detected many times. Its antigen is not known.

The source is a woman under 30 with Graves' hyperthyroidism. Sequencing was carried out using peripheral blood or thyroid tissue (not recorded which). The rearrangement uses TRBV24-1 and TRBJ2-7; TRBD1 is a possible D gene (5 bases). The CDR3 loop is CATSDDSAREQYF. Written as DNA, the CDR3 is TGTGCCACCAGTGACGACAGCGCGCGCGAGCAGTACTTC.